The source of this T cell receptor (beta chain) is a study of OX40 agonist ivuxolimab in advanced cancers. Findings of the study overall: Low normalized clonal expansion also occurred in some nonresponding patients.

Trimming removed 4 bases at V and 1 base at J, with 10 bases between. This CDR3 contains 14 residues. The germline V gene has CDR1 MGHRA and CDR2 YSYEKL. About this clone itself: Antigen unknown.

Clones were read by immunoSEQ multiplex PCR, and TCRdb kept only the in-frame ones, dropping some. The sample yields about 69,000 clones, over 75% seen once. This receptor was taken from an adult with an advanced solid tumor such as melanoma, head and neck, liver or kidney cancer. V usage is TRBV4-1 and J usage is TRBJ2-5; either TRBD1 or TRBD2 may supply D (5 bases each). This material consisted of CD4+ or CD8+ T cells sorted from blood, taken in a trial of the OX40 agonist ivuxolimab. Here the CDR3 DNA reads TGCGCCAGCAGCCCGGGGACGAGCCAAGAGACCCAGTACTTC. Residues: CASSPGTSQETQYF.